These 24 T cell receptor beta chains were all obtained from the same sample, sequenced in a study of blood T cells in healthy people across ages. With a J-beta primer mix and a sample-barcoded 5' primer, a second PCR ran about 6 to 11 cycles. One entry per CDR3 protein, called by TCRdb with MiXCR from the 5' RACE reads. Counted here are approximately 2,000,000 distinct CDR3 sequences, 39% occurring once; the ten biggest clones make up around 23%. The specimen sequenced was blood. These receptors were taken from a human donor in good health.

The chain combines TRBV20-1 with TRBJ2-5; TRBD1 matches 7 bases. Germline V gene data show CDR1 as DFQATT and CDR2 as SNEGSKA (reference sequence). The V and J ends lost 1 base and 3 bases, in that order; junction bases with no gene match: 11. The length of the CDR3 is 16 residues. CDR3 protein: CSARAQVPGTEETQYF. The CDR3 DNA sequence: TGCAGTGCTAGAGCCCAGGTTCCCGGGACAGAAGAGACCCAGTACTTC.

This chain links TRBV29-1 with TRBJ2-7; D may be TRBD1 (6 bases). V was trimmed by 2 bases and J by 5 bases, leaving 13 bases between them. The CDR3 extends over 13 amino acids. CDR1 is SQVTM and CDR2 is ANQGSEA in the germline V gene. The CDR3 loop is CSVEWGRADEQYF. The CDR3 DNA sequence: TGCAGCGTTGAATGGGGGCGCGCCGACGAGCAGTACTTC.

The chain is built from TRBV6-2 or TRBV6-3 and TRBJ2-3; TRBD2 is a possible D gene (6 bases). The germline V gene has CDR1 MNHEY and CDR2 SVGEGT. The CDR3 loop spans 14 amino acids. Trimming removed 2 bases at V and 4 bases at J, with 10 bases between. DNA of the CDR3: TGTGCCAGCAGTTACGGGCGGGGACCAGATACGCAGTATTTT. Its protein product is CASSYGRGPDTQYF.

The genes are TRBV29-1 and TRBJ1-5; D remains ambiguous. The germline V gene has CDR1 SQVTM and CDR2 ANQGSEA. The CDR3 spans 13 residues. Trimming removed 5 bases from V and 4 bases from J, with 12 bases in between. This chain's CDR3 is CSVRVRRNQPQHF. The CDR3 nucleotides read TGCAGCGTTAGGGTTCGGAGGAATCAGCCCCAGCATTTT.

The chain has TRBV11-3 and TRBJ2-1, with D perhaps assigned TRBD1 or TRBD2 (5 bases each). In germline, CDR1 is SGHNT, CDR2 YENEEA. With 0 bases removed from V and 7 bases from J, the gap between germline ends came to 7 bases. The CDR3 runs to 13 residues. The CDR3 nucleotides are TGTGCCAGCAGCTTAGATTGGGGGAATGAGCAGTTCTTC. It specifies CASSLDWGNEQFF.

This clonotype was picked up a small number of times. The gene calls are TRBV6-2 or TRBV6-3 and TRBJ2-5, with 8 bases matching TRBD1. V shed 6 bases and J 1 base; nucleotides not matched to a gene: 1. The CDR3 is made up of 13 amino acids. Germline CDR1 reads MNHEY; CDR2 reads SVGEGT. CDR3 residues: CASRDRAQETQYF. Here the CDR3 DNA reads TGTGCCAGCAGGGACAGGGCCCAAGAGACCCAGTACTTC.

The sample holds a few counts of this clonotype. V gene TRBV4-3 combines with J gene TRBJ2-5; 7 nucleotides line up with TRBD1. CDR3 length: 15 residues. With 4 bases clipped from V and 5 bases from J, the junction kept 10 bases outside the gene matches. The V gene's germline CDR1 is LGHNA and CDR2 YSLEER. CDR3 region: CASSLGPGGFETQYF. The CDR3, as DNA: TGCGCCAGCAGCCTAGGTCCAGGGGGATTCGAGACCCAGTACTTC.

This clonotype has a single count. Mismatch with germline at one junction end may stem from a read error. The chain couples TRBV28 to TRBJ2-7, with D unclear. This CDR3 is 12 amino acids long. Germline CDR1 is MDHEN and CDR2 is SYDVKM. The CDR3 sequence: CANSSPLYEQYF. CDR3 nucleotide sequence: TGTGCCAACAGTTCCCCACTTTACGAGCAGTACTTC. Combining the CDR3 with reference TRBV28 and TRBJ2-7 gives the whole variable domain DVKVTQSSRYLVKRTGEKVFLECVQDMDHENMFWYRQDPGLGLRLIYFSYDVKMKEKGDIPEGYSVSREKKERFSLILESASTNQTSMYLCANSSPLYEQYFGPGTRLTVT.

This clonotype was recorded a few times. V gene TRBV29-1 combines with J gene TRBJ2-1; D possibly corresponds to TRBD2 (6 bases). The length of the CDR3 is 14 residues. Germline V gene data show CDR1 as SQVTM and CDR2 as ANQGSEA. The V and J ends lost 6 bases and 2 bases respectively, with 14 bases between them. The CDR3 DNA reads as TGCAGCGTCGCTAGCTGGGGGGCCTACAATGAGCAGTTCTTC. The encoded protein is CSVASWGAYNEQFF.

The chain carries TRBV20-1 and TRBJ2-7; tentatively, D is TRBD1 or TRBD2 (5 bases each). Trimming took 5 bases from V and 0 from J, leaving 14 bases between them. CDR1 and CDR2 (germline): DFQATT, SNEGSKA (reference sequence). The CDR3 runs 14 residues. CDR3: CSASRDGLSYEQYF. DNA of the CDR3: TGCAGTGCTTCCCGGGACGGACTCTCCTACGAGCAGTACTTC.

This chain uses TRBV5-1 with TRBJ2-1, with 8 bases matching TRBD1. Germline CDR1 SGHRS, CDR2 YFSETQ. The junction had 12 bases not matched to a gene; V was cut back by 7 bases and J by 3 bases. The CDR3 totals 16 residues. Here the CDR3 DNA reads TGCGCCAGCTTTCTTCGACCGACAGGGGACTACAATGAGCAGTTCTTC. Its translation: CASFLRPTGDYNEQFF.

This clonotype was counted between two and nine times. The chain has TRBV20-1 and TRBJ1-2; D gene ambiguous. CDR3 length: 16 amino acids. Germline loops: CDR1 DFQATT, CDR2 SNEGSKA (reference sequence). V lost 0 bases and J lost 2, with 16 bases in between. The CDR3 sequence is CSARDQRLAPNYGYTF. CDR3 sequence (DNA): TGCAGTGCTAGAGATCAGAGACTGGCGCCCAACTATGGCTACACCTTC.

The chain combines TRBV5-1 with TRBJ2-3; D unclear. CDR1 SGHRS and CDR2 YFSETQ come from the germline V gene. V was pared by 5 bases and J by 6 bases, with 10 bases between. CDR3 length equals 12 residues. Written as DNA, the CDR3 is TGCGCCAGCAGGTTAGAAGGGGATACGCAGTATTTT. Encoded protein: CASRLEGDTQYF.

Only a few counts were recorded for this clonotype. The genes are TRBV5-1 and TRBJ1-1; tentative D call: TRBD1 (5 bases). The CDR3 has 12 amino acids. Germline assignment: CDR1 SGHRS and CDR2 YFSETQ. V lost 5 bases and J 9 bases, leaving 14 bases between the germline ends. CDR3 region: CASRGEGDKAFF. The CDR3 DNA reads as TGCGCCAGCAGGGGAGAAGGGGATAAAGCTTTCTTT.

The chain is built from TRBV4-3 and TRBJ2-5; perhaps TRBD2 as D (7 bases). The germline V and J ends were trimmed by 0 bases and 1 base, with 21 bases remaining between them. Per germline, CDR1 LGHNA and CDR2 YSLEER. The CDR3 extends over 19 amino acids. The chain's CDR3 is CASSQDLSGIGQLQETQYF. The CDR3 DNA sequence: TGCGCCAGCAGCCAAGATCTAAGCGGGATCGGACAGCTCCAAGAGACCCAGTACTTC.

CDR3 in amino acids: CASSLGAGAYNSPLHF. DNA for the CDR3: TGTGCCAGCAGCTTAGGTGCGGGGGCTTACAATTCACCCCTCCACTTT. The gene calls are TRBV7-2 and TRBJ1-6; TRBD1 might be the D (6 bases). This CDR3 spans 16 amino acids. Trimming took off 1 base at V and 7 bases at J, with 14 bases between the two ends. Germline V CDR1 and CDR2: SGHTA, FQGNSA. Full variable domain (outside the CDR3, taken from reference TRBV7-2 and TRBJ1-6): GAGVSQSPSNKVTEKGKDVELRCDPISGHTALYWYRQSLGQGLEFLIYFQGNSAPDKSGLPSDRFSAERTGGSVSTLTIQRTQQEDSAVYLCASSLGAGAYNSPLHFGNGTRLTVT.

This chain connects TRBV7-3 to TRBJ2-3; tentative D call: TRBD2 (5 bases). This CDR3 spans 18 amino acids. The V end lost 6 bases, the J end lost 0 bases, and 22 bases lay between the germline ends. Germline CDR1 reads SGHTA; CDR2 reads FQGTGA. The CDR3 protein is CASSSIRTYPPSTDTQYF. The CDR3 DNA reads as TGTGCCAGCAGTTCCATTAGGACTTACCCTCCTAGCACAGATACGCAGTATTTT.

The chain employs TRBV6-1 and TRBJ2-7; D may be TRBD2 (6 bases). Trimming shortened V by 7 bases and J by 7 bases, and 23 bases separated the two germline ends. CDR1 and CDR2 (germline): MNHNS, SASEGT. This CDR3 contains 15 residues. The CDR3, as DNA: TGTGCCAGCACCCTAGCGTCCGGGAACCCTTGGGAGCAGTACTTC. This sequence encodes CASTLASGNPWEQYF.

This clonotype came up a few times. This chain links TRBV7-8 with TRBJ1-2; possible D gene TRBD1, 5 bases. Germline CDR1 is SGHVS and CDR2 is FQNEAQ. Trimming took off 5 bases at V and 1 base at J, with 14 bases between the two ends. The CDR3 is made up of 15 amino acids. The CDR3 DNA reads TGTGCCAGCAGCGAAAGAGGGGCGGGTAACTATGGCTACACCTTC. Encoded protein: CASSERGAGNYGYTF.

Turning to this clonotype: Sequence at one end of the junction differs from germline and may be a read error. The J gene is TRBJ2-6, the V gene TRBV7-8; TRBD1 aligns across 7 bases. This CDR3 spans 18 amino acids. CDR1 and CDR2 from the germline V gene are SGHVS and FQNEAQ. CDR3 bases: TGTGCCAGCAGCTCTCGGACAGGAGCAAGCTCTGGGGCCAACGTCCTGGCTTTC. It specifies CASSSRTGASSGANVLAF.

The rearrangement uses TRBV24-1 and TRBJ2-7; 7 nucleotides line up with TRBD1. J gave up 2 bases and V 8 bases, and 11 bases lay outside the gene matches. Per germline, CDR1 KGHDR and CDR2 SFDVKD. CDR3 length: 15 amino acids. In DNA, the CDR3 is TGTGCCACCACGAAGGGGGCGCGAGTTCCCTACGAGCAGTACTTC. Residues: CATTKGARVPYEQYF.

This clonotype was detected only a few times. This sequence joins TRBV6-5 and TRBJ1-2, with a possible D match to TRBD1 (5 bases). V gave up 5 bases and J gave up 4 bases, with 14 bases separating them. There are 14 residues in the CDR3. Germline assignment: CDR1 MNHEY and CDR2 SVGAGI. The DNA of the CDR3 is TGTGCCAGCAGTAGATCGACAGCGGCCTATGGCTACACCTTC. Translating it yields CASSRSTAAYGYTF.

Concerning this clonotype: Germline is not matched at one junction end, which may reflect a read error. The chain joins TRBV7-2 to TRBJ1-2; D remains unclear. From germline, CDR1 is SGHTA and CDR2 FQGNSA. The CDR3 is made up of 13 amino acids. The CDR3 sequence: CASSQSISYGCTF. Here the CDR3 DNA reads TGTGCCAGCAGCCAAAGCATCTCCTATGGCTGCACCTTC. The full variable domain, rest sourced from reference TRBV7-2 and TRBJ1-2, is GAGVSQSPSNKVTEKGKDVELRCDPISGHTALYWYRQSLGQGLEFLIYFQGNSAPDKSGLPSDRFSAERTGGSVSTLTIQRTQQEDSAVYLCASSQSISYGCTFGSGTRLTVV.

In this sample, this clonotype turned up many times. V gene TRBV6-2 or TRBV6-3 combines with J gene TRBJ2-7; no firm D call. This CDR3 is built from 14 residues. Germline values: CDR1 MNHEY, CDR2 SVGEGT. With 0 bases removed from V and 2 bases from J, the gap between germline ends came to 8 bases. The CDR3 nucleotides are TGTGCCAGCAGTTACTCAGGCAGGACCTACGAGCAGTACTTC. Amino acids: CASSYSGRTYEQYF.